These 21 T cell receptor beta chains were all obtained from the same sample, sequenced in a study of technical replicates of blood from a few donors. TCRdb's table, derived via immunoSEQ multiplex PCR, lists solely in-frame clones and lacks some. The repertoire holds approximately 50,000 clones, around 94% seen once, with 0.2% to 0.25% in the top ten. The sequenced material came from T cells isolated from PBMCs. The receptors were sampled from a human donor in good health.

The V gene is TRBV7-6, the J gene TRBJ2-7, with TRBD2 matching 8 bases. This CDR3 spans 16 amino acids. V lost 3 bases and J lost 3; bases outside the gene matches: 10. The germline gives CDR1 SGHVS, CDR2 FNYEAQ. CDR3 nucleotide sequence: TGTGCCAGCAGCTTTGGGCTTCTAGCGGGCAACTACGAGCAGTACTTC. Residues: CASSFGLLAGNYEQYF.

The CDR3 sequence is CASGFGQQSDTQYF. As DNA, the CDR3 is TGTGCTAGTGGTTTTGGTCAACAATCGGATACGCAGTATTTT. This rearrangement joins TRBV12-5 to TRBJ2-3; D remains unclear. Germline values: CDR1 LGHNT, CDR2 FRNRAP. The CDR3 is 14 residues long. V dropped 3 bases and J dropped 6 bases, with 13 bases sitting between them. Combining the CDR3 with reference TRBV12-5 and TRBJ2-3 gives the whole variable domain DARVTQTPRHKVTEMGQEVTMRCQPILGHNTVFWYRQTMMQGLELLAYFRNRAPLDDSGMPKDRFSAEMPDATLATLKIQPSEPRDSAVYFCASGFGQQSDTQYFGPGTRLTVL.

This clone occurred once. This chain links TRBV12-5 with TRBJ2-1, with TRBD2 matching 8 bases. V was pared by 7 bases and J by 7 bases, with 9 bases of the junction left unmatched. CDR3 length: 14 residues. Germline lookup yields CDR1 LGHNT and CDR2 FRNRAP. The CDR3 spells CASVGGSGTNEQFF. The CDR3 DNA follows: TGTGCTAGTGTAGGAGGTAGCGGGACAAATGAGCAGTTCTTC.

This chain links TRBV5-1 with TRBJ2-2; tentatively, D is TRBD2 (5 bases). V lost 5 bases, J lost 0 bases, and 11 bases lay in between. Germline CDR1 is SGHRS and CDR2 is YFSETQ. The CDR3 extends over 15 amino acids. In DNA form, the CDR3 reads TGCGCCAGCAGAAGAGGACTCCCGAACACCGGGGAGCTGTTTTTT. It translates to CASRRGLPNTGELFF.

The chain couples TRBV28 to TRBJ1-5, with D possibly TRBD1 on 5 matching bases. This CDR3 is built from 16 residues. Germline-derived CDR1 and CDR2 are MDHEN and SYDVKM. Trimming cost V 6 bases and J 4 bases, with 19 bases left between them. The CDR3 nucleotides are TGTGCCAGCAGCCCAGTCCTGGCGTCAGGGAATCAGCCCCAGCATTTT. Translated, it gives CASSPVLASGNQPQHF.

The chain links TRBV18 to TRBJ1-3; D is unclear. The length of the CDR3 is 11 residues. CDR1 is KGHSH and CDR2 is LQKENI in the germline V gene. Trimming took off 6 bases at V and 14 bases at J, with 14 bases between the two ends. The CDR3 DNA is TGTGCCAGCTCCGATAGATCGGGAGTATATTTT. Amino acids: CASSDRSGVYF.

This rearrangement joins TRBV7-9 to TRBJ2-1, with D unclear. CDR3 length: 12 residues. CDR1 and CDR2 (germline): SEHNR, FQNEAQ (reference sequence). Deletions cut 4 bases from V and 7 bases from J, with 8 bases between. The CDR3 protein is CASSYFRNEQFF. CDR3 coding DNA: TGTGCCAGCAGCTACTTTCGAAATGAGCAGTTCTTC.

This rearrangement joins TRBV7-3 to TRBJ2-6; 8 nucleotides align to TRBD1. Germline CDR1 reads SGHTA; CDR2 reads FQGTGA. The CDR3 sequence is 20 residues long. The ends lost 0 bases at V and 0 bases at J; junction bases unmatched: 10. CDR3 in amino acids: CASSLTSLGQGYSGANVLTF. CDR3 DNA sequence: TGTGCCAGCAGCTTAACATCGCTCGGACAGGGATACTCTGGGGCCAACGTCCTGACTTTC.

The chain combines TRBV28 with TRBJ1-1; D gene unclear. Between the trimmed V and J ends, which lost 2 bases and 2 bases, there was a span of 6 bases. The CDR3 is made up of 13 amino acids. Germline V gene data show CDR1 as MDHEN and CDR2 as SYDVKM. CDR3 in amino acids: CASSLVENTEAFF. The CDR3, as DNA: TGTGCCAGCAGTTTAGTAGAAAACACTGAAGCTTTCTTT. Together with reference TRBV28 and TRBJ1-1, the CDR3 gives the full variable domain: DVKVTQSSRYLVKRTGEKVFLECVQDMDHENMFWYRQDPGLGLRLIYFSYDVKMKEKGDIPEGYSVSREKKERFSLILESASTNQTSMYLCASSLVENTEAFFGQGTRLTVV.

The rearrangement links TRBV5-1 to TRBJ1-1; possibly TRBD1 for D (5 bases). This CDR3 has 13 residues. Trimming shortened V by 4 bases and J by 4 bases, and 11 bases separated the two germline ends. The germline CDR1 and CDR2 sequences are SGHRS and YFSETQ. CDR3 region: CASSLGGVTEAFF. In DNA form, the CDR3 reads TGCGCCAGCAGCCTGGGGGGGGTCACTGAAGCTTTCTTT.

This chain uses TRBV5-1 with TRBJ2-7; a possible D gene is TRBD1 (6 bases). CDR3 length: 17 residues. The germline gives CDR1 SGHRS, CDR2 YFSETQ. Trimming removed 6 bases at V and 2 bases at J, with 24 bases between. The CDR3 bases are TGCGCCAGCACCGCGGGCCAACAATCCTCAGGGGCCTACGAGCAGTACTTC. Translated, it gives CASTAGQQSSGAYEQYF.

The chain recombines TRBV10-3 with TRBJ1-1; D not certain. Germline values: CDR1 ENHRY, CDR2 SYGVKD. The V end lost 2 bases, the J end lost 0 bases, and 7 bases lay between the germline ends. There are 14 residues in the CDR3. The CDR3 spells CAISETHMNTEAFF. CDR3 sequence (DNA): TGTGCCATCAGTGAGACACACATGAACACTGAAGCTTTCTTT.

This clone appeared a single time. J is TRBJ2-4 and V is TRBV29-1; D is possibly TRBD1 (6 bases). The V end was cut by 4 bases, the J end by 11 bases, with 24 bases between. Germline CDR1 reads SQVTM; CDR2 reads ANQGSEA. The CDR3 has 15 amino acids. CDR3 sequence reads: CSVVKTGRVGVVQYF. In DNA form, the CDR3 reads TGCAGCGTTGTAAAGACAGGACGAGTGGGGGTCGTTCAGTACTTC.

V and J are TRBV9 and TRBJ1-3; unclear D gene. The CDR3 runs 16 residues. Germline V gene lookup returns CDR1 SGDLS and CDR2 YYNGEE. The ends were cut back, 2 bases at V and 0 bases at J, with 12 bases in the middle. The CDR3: CASSVGGGYSGNTIYF. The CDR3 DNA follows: TGTGCCAGCAGCGTTGGTGGCGGCTACTCTGGAAACACCATATATTTT.

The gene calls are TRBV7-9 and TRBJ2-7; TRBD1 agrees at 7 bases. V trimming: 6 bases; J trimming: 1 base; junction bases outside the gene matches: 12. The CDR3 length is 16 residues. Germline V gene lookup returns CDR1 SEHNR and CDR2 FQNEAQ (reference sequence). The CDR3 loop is CASSPSGQESSYEQYF. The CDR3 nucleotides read TGTGCCAGCAGTCCCTCCGGACAGGAGTCGTCCTACGAGCAGTACTTC.

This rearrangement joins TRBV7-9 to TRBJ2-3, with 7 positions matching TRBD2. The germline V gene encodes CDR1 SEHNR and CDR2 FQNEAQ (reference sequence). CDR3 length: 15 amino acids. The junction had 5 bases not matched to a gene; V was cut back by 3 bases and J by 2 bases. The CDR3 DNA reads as TGTGCCAGCAGCTTTAGAGGGAGGGCCACAGATACGCAGTATTTT. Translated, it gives CASSFRGRATDTQYF.

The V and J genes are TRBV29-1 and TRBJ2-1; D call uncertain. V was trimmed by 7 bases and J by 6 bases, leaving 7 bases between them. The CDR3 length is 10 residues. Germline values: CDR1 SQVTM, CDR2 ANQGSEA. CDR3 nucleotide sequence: TGCAGCGGAGAGTTCAATGAGCAGTTCTTC. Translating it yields CSGEFNEQFF.

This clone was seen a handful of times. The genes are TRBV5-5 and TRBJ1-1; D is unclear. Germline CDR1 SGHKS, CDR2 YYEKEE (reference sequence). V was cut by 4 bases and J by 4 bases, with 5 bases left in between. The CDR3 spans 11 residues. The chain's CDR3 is CASSRGTEAFF. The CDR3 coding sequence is TGTGCCAGCAGCCGGGGCACTGAAGCTTTCTTT.

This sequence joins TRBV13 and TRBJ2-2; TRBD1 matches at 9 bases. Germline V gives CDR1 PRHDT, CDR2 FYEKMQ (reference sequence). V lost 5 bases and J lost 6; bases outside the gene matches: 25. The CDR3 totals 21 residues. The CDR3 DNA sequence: TGTGCCAGCAGCCTCTGGGACAGGGCGGAAGCGAGTGGTCTAAACCCCGGGGAGCTGTTTTTT. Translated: CASSLWDRAEASGLNPGELFF.

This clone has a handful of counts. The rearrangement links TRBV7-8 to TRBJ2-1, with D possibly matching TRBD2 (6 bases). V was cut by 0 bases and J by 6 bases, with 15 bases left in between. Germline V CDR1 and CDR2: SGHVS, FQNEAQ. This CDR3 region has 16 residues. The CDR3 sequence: CASSLALLAVGNEQFF. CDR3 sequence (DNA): TGTGCCAGCAGCTTAGCGCTGTTAGCGGTTGGCAATGAGCAGTTCTTC.

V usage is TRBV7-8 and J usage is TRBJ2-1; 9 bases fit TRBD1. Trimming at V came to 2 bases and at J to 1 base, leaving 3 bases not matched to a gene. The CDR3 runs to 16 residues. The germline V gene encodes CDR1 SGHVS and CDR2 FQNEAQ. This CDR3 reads CASSLPGTGSYNEQFF. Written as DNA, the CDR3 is TGTGCCAGCAGCTTACCCGGGACAGGGTCCTACAATGAGCAGTTCTTC.